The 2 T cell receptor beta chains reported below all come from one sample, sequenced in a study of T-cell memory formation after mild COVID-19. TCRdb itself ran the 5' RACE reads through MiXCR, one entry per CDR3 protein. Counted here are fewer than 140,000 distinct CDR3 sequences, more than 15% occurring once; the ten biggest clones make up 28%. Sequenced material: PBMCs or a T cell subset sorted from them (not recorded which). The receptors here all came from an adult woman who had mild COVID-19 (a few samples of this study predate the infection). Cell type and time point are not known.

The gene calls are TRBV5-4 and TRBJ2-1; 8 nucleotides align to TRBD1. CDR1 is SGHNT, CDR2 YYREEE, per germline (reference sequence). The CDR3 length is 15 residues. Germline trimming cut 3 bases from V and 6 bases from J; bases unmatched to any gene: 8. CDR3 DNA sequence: TGTGCCAGCAGCTCGGGGGACAGGCCTGGCAATGAGCAGTTCTTC. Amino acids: CASSSGDRPGNEQFF.

The CDR3: CSARDLYTPDPWTQYF. The CDR3 nucleotides read TGCAGTGCTAGAGATCTTTACACCCCGGATCCCTGGACCCAGTACTTC. This rearrangement joins TRBV20-1 to TRBJ2-5, with no clear D. V shed 0 bases and J shed 7 bases, with 21 bases lying between them. The germline V gene has CDR1 DFQATT and CDR2 SNEGSKA (reference sequence). The CDR3 has 16 amino acids.